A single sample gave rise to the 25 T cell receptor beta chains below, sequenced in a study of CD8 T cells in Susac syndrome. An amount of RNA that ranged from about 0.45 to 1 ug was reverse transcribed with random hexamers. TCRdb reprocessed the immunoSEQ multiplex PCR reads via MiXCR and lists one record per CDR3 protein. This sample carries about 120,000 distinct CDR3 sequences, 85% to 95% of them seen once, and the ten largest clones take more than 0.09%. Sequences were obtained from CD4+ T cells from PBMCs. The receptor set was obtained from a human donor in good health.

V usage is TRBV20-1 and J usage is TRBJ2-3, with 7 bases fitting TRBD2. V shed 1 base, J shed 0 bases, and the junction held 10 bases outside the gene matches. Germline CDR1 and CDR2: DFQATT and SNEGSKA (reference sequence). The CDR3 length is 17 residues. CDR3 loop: CSARVPSGEGSTDTQYF. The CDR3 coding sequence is TGCAGTGCTAGAGTACCCTCGGGGGAGGGAAGCACAGATACGCAGTATTTT.

The CDR3 sequence is CASSPETGTVSYEQYF. In nucleotides, the CDR3 is TGCGCCAGCAGCCCCGAGACGGGGACGGTTTCCTACGAGCAGTACTTC. The chain is built from TRBV4-3 and TRBJ2-7, with D possibly called TRBD1 or TRBD2 (5 bases each). The CDR3 totals 16 residues. Germline V lookup: CDR1 LGHNA, CDR2 YSLEER. V lost 4 bases and J 1 base, leaving 17 bases between the germline ends.

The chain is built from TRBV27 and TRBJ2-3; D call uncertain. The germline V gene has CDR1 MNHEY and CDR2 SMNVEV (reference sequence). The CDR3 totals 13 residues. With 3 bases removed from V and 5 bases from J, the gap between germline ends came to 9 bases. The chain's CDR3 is CASSLLWGDTQYF. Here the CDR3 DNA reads TGTGCCAGCAGTTTGTTGTGGGGAGATACGCAGTATTTT.

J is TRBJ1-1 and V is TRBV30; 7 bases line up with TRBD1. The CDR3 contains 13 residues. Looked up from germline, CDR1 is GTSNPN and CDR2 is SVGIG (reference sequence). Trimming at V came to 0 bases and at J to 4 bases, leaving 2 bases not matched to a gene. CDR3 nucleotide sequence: TGTGCCTGGAGTGTGGCAGGGGGCACTGAAGCTTTCTTT. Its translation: CAWSVAGGTEAFF. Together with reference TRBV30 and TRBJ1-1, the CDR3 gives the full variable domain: SQTIHQWPATLVQPVGSPLSLECTVEGTSNPNLYWYRQAAGRGLQLLFYSVGIGQISSEVPQNLSASRPQDRQFILSSKKLLLSDSGFYLCAWSVAGGTEAFFGQGTRLTVV.

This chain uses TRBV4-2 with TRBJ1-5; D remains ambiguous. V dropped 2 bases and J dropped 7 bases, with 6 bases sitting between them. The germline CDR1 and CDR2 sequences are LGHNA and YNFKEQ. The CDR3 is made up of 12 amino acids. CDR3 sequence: CASSQPGQPQHF. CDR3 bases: TGTGCCAGCAGCCAACCCGGCCAGCCCCAGCATTTT.

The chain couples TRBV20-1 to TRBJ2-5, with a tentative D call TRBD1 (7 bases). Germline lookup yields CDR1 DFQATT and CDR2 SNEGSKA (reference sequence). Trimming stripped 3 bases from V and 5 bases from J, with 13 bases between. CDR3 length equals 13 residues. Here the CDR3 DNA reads TGCAGTGCTAGCGGAGGGACAGAGGAGACCCAGTACTTC. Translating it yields CSASGGTEETQYF.

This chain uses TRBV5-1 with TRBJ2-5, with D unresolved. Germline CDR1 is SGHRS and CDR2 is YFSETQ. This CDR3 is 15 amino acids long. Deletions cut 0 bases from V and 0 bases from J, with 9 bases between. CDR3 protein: CASSLAETYQETQYF. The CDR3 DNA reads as TGCGCCAGCAGCTTGGCCGAGACTTACCAAGAGACCCAGTACTTC.

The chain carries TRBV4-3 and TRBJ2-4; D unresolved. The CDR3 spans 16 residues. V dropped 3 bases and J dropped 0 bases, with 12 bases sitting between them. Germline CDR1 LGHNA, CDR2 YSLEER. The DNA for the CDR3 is TGCGCCAGCAGCCACCGCCAGAAACTAGCCAAAAACATTCAGTACTTC. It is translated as CASSHRQKLAKNIQYF.

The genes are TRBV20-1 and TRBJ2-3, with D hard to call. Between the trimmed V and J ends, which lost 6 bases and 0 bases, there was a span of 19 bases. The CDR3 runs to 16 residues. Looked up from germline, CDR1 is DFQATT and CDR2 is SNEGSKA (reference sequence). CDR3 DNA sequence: TGCAGTGCCCCGCGAGACTTTCAATATAGCACAGATACGCAGTATTTT. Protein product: CSAPRDFQYSTDTQYF.

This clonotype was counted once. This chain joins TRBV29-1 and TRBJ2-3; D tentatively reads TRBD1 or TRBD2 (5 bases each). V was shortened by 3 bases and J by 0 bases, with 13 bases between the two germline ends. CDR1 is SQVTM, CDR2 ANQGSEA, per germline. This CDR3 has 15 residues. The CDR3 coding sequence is TGCAGCGTTGACCCGGGGCTAGTGAGCACAGATACGCAGTATTTT. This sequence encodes CSVDPGLVSTDTQYF.

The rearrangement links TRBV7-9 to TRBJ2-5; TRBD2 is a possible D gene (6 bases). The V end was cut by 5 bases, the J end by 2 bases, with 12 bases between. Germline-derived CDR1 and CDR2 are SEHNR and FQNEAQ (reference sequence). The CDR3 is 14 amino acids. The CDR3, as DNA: TGTGCCAGCAGCCCCCTGGAGGGGCAAGAGACCCAGTACTTC. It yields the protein CASSPLEGQETQYF.

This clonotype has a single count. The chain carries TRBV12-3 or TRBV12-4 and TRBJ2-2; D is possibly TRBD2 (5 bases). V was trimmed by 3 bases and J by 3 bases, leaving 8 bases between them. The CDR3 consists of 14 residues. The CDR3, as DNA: TGTGCCAGCAGTTTGGGAGTCGACACCGGGGAGCTGTTTTTT. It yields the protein CASSLGVDTGELFF.

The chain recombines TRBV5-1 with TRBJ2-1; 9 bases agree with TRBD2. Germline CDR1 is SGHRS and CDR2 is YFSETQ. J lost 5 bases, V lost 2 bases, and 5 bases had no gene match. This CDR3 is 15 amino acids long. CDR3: CASSFTTSGHNEQFF. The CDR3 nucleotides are TGCGCCAGCAGCTTCACAACTAGCGGGCACAATGAGCAGTTCTTC.

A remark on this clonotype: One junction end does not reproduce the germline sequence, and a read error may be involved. The CDR3 protein is CASSLAGNSENTIYF. CDR3 in DNA: TGTGCCAGCAGCCTAGCTGGGAATTCTGAAAACACCATATATTTT. J is TRBJ1-3 and V is TRBV7-6, with D unresolved. This CDR3 is 15 amino acids long. The germline gives CDR1 SGHVS, CDR2 FNYEAQ.

The CDR3 DNA is TGCGCCAGCAGCTTGGTTAGGGGGGACACAGATACGCAGTATTTT. The encoded protein is CASSLVRGDTDTQYF. The gene calls are TRBV5-1 and TRBJ2-3, with D possibly called TRBD1 or TRBD2 (6 bases each). Germline assignment: CDR1 SGHRS and CDR2 YFSETQ. The V and J ends lost 0 bases and 2 bases respectively, with 10 bases between them. The CDR3 is 15 residues long.

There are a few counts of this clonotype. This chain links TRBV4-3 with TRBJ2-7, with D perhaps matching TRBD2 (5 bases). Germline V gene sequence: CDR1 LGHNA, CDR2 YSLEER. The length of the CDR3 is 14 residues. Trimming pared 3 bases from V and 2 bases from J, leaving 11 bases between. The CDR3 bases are TGCGCCAGCAGCCACTCCACCGGGGCCTACGAGCAGTACTTC. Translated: CASSHSTGAYEQYF.

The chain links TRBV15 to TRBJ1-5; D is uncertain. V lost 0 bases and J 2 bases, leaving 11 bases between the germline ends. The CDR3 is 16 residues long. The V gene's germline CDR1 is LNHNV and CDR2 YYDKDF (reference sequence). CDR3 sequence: CATSRDLTVGNQPQHF. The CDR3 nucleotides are TGTGCCACCAGCAGAGATCTTACAGTAGGCAATCAGCCCCAGCATTTT.

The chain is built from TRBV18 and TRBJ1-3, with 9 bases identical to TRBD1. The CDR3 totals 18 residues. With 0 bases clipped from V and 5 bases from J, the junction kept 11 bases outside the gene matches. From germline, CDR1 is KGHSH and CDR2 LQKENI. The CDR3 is CASSPPGQGLVIRNTIYF. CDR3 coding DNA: TGTGCCAGCTCACCACCGGGACAGGGTCTTGTAATTCGAAACACCATATATTTT.

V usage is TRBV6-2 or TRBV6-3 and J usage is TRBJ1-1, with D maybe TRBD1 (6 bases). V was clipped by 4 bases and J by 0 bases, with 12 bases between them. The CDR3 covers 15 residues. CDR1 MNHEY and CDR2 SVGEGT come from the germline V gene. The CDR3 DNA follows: TGTGCCAGCAGTTTCAGGGGACTATTGAACACTGAAGCTTTCTTT. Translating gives CASSFRGLLNTEAFF.

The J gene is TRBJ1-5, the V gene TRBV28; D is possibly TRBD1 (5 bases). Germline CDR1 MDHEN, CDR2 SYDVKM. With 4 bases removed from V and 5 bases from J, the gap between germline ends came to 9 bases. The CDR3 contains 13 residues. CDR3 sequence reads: CASSWDGYQPQHF. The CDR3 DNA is TGTGCCAGCAGTTGGGACGGTTATCAGCCCCAGCATTTT.

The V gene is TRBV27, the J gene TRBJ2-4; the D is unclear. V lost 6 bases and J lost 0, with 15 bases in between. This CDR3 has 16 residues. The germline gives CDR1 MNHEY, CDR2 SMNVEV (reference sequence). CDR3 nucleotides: TGTGCCAGCAGACCCACAGAGAACCTAGCCAAAAACATTCAGTACTTC. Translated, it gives CASRPTENLAKNIQYF.

Here the CDR3 reads CASTRVGGQETQYF. CDR3 in DNA: TGCGCCAGCACCAGAGTGGGGGGGCAAGAGACCCAGTACTTC. The rearrangement joins TRBV5-1 to TRBJ2-5; 7 positions match TRBD2. CDR1 is SGHRS, CDR2 YFSETQ, per germline. The CDR3 is 14 amino acids. With 6 bases clipped from V and 2 bases from J, the junction kept 7 bases outside the gene matches. Supplemented by reference TRBV5-1 and TRBJ2-5, the full variable domain reads KAGVTQTPRYLIKTRGQQVTLSCSPISGHRSVSWYQQTPGQGLQFLFEYFSETQRNKGNFPGRFSGRQFSNSRSEMNVSTLELGDSALYLCASTRVGGQETQYFGPGTRLLVL.

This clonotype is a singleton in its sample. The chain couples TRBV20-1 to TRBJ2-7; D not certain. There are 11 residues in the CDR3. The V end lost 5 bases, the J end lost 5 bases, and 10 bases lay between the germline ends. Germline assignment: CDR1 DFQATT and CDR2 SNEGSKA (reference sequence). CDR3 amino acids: CSALQAHEQYF. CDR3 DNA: TGCAGTGCTCTTCAAGCACACGAGCAGTACTTC.

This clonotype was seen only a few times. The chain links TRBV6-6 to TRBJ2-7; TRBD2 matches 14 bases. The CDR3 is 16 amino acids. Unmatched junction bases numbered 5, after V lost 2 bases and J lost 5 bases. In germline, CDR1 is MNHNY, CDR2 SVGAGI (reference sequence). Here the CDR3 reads CASSYPGTSGSHEQYF. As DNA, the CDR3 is TGTGCCAGCAGTTACCCGGGGACTAGCGGGAGCCACGAGCAGTACTTC.

CDR3 protein: CSARGMEGGTEAFF. The CDR3 DNA reads TGCAGTGCCAGGGGGATGGAGGGGGGCACTGAAGCTTTCTTT. The J gene is TRBJ1-1, the V gene TRBV20-1, with TRBD1 matching over 7 bases. The CDR3 extends over 14 amino acids. The germline V gene has CDR1 DFQATT and CDR2 SNEGSKA (reference sequence). Losses at the gene ends were 6 bases for V and 4 bases for J; bases not matched to a gene: 11.